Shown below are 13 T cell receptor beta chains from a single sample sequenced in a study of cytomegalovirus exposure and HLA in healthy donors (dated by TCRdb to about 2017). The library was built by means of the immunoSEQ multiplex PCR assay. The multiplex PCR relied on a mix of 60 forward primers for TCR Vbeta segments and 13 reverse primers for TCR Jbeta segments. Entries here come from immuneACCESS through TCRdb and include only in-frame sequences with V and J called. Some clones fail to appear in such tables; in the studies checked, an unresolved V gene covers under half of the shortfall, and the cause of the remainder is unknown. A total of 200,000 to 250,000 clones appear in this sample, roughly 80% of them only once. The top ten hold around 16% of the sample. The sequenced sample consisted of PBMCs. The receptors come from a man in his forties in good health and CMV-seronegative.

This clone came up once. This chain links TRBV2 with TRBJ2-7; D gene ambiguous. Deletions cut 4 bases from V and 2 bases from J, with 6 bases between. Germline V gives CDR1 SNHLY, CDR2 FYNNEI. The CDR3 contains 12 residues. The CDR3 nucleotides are TGTGCCAGCAGTGGCAGTGCCTACGAGCAGTACTTC. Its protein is CASSGSAYEQYF.

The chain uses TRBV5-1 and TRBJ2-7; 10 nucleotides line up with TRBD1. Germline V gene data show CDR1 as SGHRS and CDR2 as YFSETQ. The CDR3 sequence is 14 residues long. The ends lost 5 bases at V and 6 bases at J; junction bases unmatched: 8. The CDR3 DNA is TGCGCCAGCAGTGGGGGACAGGGGTTTTCCGAGCAGTACTTC. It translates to CASSGGQGFSEQYF.

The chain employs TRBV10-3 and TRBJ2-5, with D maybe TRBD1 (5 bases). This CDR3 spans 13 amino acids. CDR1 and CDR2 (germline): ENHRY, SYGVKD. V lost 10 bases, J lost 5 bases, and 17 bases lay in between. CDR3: CATHQGLSETQYF. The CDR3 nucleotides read TGTGCCACCCACCAGGGTCTCTCGGAGACCCAGTACTTC.

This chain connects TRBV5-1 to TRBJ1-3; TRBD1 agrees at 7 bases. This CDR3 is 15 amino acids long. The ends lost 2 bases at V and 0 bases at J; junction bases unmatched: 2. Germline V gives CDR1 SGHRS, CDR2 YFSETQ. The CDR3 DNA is TGCGCCAGCAGCTTTGGGGACAGCTCTGGAAACACCATATATTTT. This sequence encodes CASSFGDSSGNTIYF.

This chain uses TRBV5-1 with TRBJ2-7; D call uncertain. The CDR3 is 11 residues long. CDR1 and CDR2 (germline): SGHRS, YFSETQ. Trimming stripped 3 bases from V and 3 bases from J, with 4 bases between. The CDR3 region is CASSSYYEQYF. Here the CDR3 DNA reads TGCGCCAGCAGCTCTTACTACGAGCAGTACTTC.

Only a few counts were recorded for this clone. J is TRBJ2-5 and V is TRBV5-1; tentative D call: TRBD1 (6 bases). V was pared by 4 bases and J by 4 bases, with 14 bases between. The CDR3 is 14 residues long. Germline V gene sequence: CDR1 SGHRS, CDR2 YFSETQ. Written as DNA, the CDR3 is TGCGCCAGCAGCGACCCACAGGGATCAGAGACCCAGTACTTC. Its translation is CASSDPQGSETQYF.

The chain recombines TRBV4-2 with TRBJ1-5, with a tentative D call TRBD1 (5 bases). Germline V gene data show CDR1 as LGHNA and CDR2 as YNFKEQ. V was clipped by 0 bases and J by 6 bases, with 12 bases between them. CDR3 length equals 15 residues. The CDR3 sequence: CASSQDYQGVQPQHF. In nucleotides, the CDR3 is TGTGCCAGCAGCCAAGACTATCAAGGGGTTCAGCCCCAGCATTTT.

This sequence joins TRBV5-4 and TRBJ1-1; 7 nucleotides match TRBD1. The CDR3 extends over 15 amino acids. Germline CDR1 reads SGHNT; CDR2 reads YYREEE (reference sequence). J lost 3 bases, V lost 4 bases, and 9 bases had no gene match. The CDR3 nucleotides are TGTGCCAGCAGCCCCCCACCAGGGGGTGACACTGAAGCTTTCTTT. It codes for CASSPPPGGDTEAFF.

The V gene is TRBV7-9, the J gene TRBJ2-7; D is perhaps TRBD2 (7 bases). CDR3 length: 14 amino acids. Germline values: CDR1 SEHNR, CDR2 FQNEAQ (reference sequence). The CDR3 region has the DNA TGTTCCACCCAAGGGGGGGGACCCTCCTACGAGCAGTACTTC. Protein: CSTQGGGPSYEQYF.

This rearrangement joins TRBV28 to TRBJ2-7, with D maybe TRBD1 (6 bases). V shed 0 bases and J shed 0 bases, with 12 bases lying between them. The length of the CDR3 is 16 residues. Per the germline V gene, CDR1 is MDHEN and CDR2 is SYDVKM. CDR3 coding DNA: TGTGCCAGCAGTTTATGGGGGGCTGGGGACTCCTACGAGCAGTACTTC. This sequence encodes CASSLWGAGDSYEQYF.

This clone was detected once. This CDR3 is CASSAAHEAFF. CDR3 nucleotides: TGCGCCAGCAGCGCTGCACATGAAGCTTTCTTT. The rearrangement uses TRBV5-1 and TRBJ1-1; D not resolved. This CDR3 has 11 amino acids. The germline V gene has CDR1 SGHRS and CDR2 YFSETQ. The V end was cut by 4 bases, the J end by 7 bases, with 8 bases between.

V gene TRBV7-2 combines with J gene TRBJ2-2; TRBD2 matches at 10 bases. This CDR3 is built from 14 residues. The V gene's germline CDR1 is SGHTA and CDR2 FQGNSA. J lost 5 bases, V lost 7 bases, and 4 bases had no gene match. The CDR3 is CASTKTSGTGELFF. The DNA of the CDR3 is TGTGCCAGCACTAAGACTAGCGGGACCGGGGAGCTGTTTTTT.

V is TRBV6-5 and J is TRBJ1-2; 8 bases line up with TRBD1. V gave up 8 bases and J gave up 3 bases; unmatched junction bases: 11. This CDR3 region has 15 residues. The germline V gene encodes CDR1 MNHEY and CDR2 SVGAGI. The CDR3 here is CASSRGAGGYYGYTF. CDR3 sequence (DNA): TGTGCCAGCTCTAGGGGGGCAGGGGGCTACTATGGCTACACCTTC.